The 9 T cell receptor beta chains listed next were all sequenced from one sample in a study of CD8+ T cells in alopecia areata. The treatment was: oral pan-JAK inhibitor, 5-10 mg twice daily. cDNA serving as the sequencing template came from extracted, reverse transcribed RNA. Using immunoSEQ multiplex PCR, the repertoire was profiled, and TCRdb retains in-frame clones only, with some absent. The sample lists roughly 210,000 clones, around 43% occurring once. The sample in question was CD4+ T cells sorted from blood, obtained around week 36, from a patient treated with tofacitinib. The origin of the receptors is a human donor with alopecia areata.

This clone was counted only a few times. The chain has TRBV5-1 and TRBJ2-7, with D perhaps matching TRBD2 (6 bases). Trimming left V 4 bases short and J 0 bases short, with 11 bases between. Germline assignment: CDR1 SGHRS and CDR2 YFSETQ. The length of the CDR3 is 14 residues. DNA for the CDR3: TGCGCCAGCAGCCGGGACTCAAGCTCCTACGAGCAGTACTTC. Amino acids: CASSRDSSSYEQYF. The variable domain in full, completed from reference TRBV5-1 and TRBJ2-7, reads KAGVTQTPRYLIKTRGQQVTLSCSPISGHRSVSWYQQTPGQGLQFLFEYFSETQRNKGNFPGRFSGRQFSNSRSEMNVSTLELGDSALYLCASSRDSSSYEQYFGPGTRLTVT.

The chain couples TRBV2 to TRBJ1-1, with no clear D. The germline V and J ends were trimmed by 1 base and 1 base, with 4 bases remaining between them. This CDR3 is 13 amino acids long. Germline values: CDR1 SNHLY, CDR2 FYNNEI. The CDR3 DNA reads as TGTGCCAGCAGTGAAGGCTGGAACACTGAAGCTTTCTTT. Amino acid sequence: CASSEGWNTEAFF.

The chain couples TRBV5-1 to TRBJ2-7; TRBD2 agrees at 11 bases. The V gene's germline CDR1 is SGHRS and CDR2 YFSETQ. The CDR3 has 11 amino acids. V lost 4 bases, J lost 9 bases, and 0 bases stayed unmatched. The CDR3 protein is CASSTSGRQYF. The CDR3 DNA sequence: TGCGCCAGCAGCACTAGCGGGAGGCAGTACTTC.

This clone was detected only once. The J gene is TRBJ2-3, the V gene TRBV5-4, with D possibly matching TRBD2 (5 bases). The CDR3 sequence is 13 residues long. V was pared by 4 bases and J by 4 bases, with 10 bases between. The germline gives CDR1 SGHNT, CDR2 YYREEE (reference sequence). The CDR3 nucleotides read TGTGCCAGCAGCCGGGATCGGCCAGATACGCAGTATTTT. It is translated as CASSRDRPDTQYF.

V usage is TRBV7-9 and J usage is TRBJ2-1; D tentatively reads TRBD1 or TRBD2 (5 bases each). Looked up from germline, CDR1 is SEHNR and CDR2 is FQNEAQ (reference sequence). This CDR3 region has 17 residues. V lost 5 bases and J lost 4, with 21 bases in between. The CDR3 region has the DNA TGTGCCAGCAGCCCCGACAGCATGGTGGGAGTTTACAATGAGCAGTTCTTC. This sequence encodes CASSPDSMVGVYNEQFF.

This clone was found a few times. The junction differs from germline at one of its ends, possibly a read error. J is TRBJ2-1 and V is TRBV5-4; D is undetermined. CDR3 length: 14 amino acids. Germline CDR1 and CDR2: SGHNT and YYREEE (reference sequence). The CDR3 nucleotides read TGTGCCAGCAACTTGGATACTCGCTACAATGAGCAGTTCTTC. This gives the protein CASNLDTRYNEQFF.

The chain recombines TRBV5-1 with TRBJ2-1; no reliable D call. The CDR3 has 13 amino acids. V was clipped by 3 bases and J by 4 bases, with 8 bases between them. The germline gives CDR1 SGHRS, CDR2 YFSETQ. The CDR3 DNA reads TGCGCCAGCAGCTCGGAGCCTTACAATGAGCAGTTCTTC. It encodes CASSSEPYNEQFF.

The genes are TRBV27 and TRBJ2-3; TRBD2 matches at 9 bases. The J segment lost 2 bases and the V segment lost 7 bases, leaving 10 bases of the junction unmatched. The CDR3 has 16 residues. Germline values: CDR1 MNHEY, CDR2 SMNVEV (reference sequence). The CDR3, as DNA: TGTGCCAGCAAGTCTAGCGGGAACCTTAACACAGATACGCAGTATTTT. The encoded protein is CASKSSGNLNTDTQYF.

V is TRBV5-1 and J is TRBJ1-1; D might be TRBD1 (5 bases). In germline, CDR1 is SGHRS, CDR2 YFSETQ. The CDR3 totals 15 residues. V lost 3 bases and J 0 bases, leaving 12 bases between the germline ends. In DNA, the CDR3 is TGCGCCAGCAGCTCCCAGCAGGGTATGAACACTGAAGCTTTCTTT. Protein sequence: CASSSQQGMNTEAFF.